The T cell receptor beta chain under discussion was sequenced for a study of blood T cell repertoires in COVID-19. Study-level background: Whether acute or convalescent, the COVID-19 samples came from the United States, Italy and Spain. PBMCs, B-cell-depleted T cells, or T cells provided the cDNA or gDNA that made up the material.

The germline V gene has CDR1 SGDLS and CDR2 YYNGEE. The CDR3 runs 14 residues. Trimming left V 5 bases short and J 5 bases short, with 16 bases between. Source study methods: For nucleated cells, counts were estimated from reference gene primer amplification. The method was immunoSEQ multiplex PCR; TCRdb's version includes in-frame clones alone and lacks a portion of them. V and J calls and clone size are copied from that table; D and trimming were computed from the DNA. The sample includes over 110,000 clones, 65% to 85% of them seen just once. The TCR originated in a woman aged 55-69 years with acute or convalescent COVID-19. Sequenced input: peripheral blood. The rearrangement joins TRBV9 to TRBJ1-2; no clear D gene. The CDR3 loop is CASSTVIGSYGYTF. DNA for the CDR3: TGTGCCAGCAGTACTGTCATAGGGAGTTATGGCTACACCTTC.